The rows below give T cell receptor beta chains drawn from one sample of a study of cytomegalovirus exposure and HLA in healthy donors. Profiled with immunoSEQ multiplex PCR; TCRdb holds only in-frame clones, not every one. The data hold 250,000 to 350,000 clones, with around 87% observed a single time. The sample comprised PBMCs. These receptors originate from a young woman in good health and CMV-seronegative. CDR3s include the opening cysteine and the closing phenylalanine or tryptophan. The D gene is left open where the match is weak. The size entry is marked missing in some rows and otherwise reads once, few, many or a size class.

TRBJ2-6 TRBV9 - - TGTGCCAGCAGCGTAGCTGGGGGGTACTCTGGGGCCAACGTCCTGACTTTC CASSVAGGYSGANVLTF
TRBJ2-1 TRBV11-1 TRBD2 - TGTGCCAGCAGCTCTCCGACTAGCGGGAGGGCCAGTGAGTTCTTC CASSSPTSGRASEFF
TRBJ2-3 TRBV9 TRBD2 once TGTGCCAGCAGCGTAGCGACCATAGCGGGGAGGGAGGCAGATACGCAGTATTTT CASSVATIAGREADTQYF
TRBJ2-1 TRBV27 TRBD2 - TGTGCCAGCAGCATGACTAGCGGGACGTACAATGAGCAGTTCTTC CASSMTSGTYNEQFF
TRBJ1-2 TRBV27 TRBD1 - TGTGCCAGCAGTGACCACCCCGGACAGGGCTTTGGGTATGGCTACACCTTC CASSDHPGQGFGYGYTF
TRBJ2-1 TRBV2 TRBD2 - TGTGCCAGCAGTGTCGAGGGACTAGCGGGAGAGAGCAATGAGCAGTTCTTC CASSVEGLAGESNEQFF
TRBJ2-1 TRBV5-1 TRBD2 few TGCGCCAGCAGCTTGGTGGCGGGAGCCAACAATGAGCAGTTCTTC CASSLVAGANNEQFF
TRBJ1-5 TRBV15 TRBD1 - TGTGCCACCAGCAGGGGGGACAGATTAAATCAGCCCCAGCATTTT CATSRGDRLNQPQHF
TRBJ2-3 TRBV29-1 TRBD2 - TGCAGCGTTGAAGGTTGGGAAGTGCGGGGGGAGCCAGATACGCAGTATTTT CSVEGWEVRGEPDTQYF
TRBJ2-1 TRBV5-1 TRBD2 - TGCGCCAGCAGCTTGGTGGCGCGGGAGTTGAGTGAGCAGTTCTTC CASSLVARELSEQFF
TRBJ1-1 TRBV9 - - TGTGCCAGCCAAGGGGGAGGGGACACTGAAGCTTTCTTT CASQGGGDTEAFF
TRBJ2-3 TRBV6-5 - - TGTGCCAGCAGTTATCAAGGAGCTAGCACAGATACGCAGTATTTT CASSYQGASTDTQYF
TRBJ1-2 TRBV6-5 - - TGTGCCAGCAGTTACACACGGGACAAGGCCAACTATGGCTACACCTTC CASSYTRDKANYGYTF
TRBJ1-5 TRBV30 - - TGTGCCTGGAGCGAACAGGGTGATCAGCCCCAGCATTTT CAWSEQGDQPQHF
TRBJ1-1 TRBV7-6 - once TGTGCCAGCAGCCCATTACAGGCTAAGAACACTGAAGCTTTCTTT CASSPLQAKNTEAFF
TRBJ2-7 TRBV9 - - TGTGCCAGCAGCTTGACTGGAAACCCGACCTACGAGCAGTACTTC CASSLTGNPTYEQYF
TRBJ2-7 TRBV6-1 TRBD1 - TGTGCCCCAGGGACAGGGAGCTCCTACGAGCAGTACTTC CAPGTGSSYEQYF
TRBJ2-5 TRBV29-1 - - TGCAGCGACCGACCTCAGGGGAAAGAGACCCAGTACTTC CSDRPQGKETQYF
TRBJ1-2 TRBV4-3 - - TGCGCCAGCAGCCAAGATTTAAAGGCGGTCTATGGCTACACCTTC CASSQDLKAVYGYTF
TRBJ2-1 TRBV28 - - TGTGCCAGCGGATACGGAGTCCTCGGCAATGAGCAGTTCTTC CASGYGVLGNEQFF
TRBJ2-4 TRBV6-1 - once TGTGCCAGCAGTGAGCCCATTCAGGGGCTGTTAGCCAAAAACATTCAGTACTTC CASSEPIQGLLAKNIQYF
TRBJ2-1 TRBV4-1 TRBD2 - TGCGCCAGCAGCCAAGTAGCGGGAGTGTCCTACAATGAGCAGTTCTTC CASSQVAGVSYNEQFF
TRBJ1-1 TRBV2 - - TGTGCCAGCAGAGGTAGATCCGGGGAGGTACGGACTGAAGCTTTCTTT CASRGRSGEVRTEAFF
TRBJ2-7 TRBV27 - - TGTGCCAGCAGTTCAACTTACGAGCAGTACTTC CASSSTYEQYF
TRBJ1-1 TRBV19 - - TGTGCCAGTAGTATACGAGCACAGGGTAACACTGAAGCTTTCTTT CASSIRAQGNTEAFF
TRBJ2-3 TRBV5-4 TRBD1 - TGTGCCAGCAGCTTGGGACAGGGGGCAGGCTCTACAGATACGCAGTATTTT CASSLGQGAGSTDTQYF
TRBJ2-3 TRBV30 - - TGTGCCTGGAGCCTAGGGGACACAGATACGCAGTATTTT CAWSLGDTDTQYF
TRBJ1-2 TRBV4-2 TRBD1 - TGTGCCAGCAGCCAATCAGACAGGGCCGACTACACCTTC CASSQSDRADYTF
TRBJ1-2 TRBV27 - - TGTGCCAGCAGTTTGCGGGGGGGAAATGGCTACACCTTC CASSLRGGNGYTF
TRBJ1-3 TRBV6-5 - - TGTGCCAGCAGTGCTCTCAGCTCTGGAAACACCATATATTTT CASSALSSGNTIYF
TRBJ1-2 TRBV7-2 - - TGTGCCAGCAGCTCGGGTACCCCTTATGGCTACACCTTC CASSSGTPYGYTF
TRBJ1-6 TRBV10-1 - - TGCGCCAGCAGTGAGGGCCTTTTAAACTCACCCCTCCACTTT CASSEGLLNSPLHF
TRBJ2-7 TRBV20-1 - few TGCAGTGCTAGAGATCGGGAGAGGCAGTACTTC CSARDRERQYF
TRBJ1-1 TRBV28 - - TGTGCCAGTAAGATTCCAGGGTCCGAAGCTTTCTTT CASKIPGSEAFF
TRBJ1-6 TRBV10-1 - - TGCGCCAGCAGTGAGCAGGGTAGGAATTCACCCCTCCACTTT CASSEQGRNSPLHF
TRBJ2-1 TRBV19 - - TGTGCCAGTAGGGCGGCGCTAGCGTACAATGAGCAGTTCTTC CASRAALAYNEQFF
TRBJ1-1 TRBV27 - - TGTGCCAGCAGTCCTACAAGACAGGAGCTGAACACTGAAGCTTTCTTT CASSPTRQELNTEAFF
TRBJ1-2 TRBV29-1 - - TGCAGCGATGGGACATCTTATGGCTACACCTTC CSDGTSYGYTF
TRBJ1-1 TRBV4-1 TRBD1 - TGCGCCAGCAGCCAGACAGGGGCCCAGAACACTGAAGCTTTCTTT CASSQTGAQNTEAFF
TRBJ1-5 TRBV28 TRBD1 - TGTGCCAGCAGCCCGACGACAGGGGGCAATCAGCCCCAGCATTTT CASSPTTGGNQPQHF
TRBJ2-1 TRBV5-4 - - TGTGCCAGCAGCTTGGCAGGGGCGGATGAGCAGTTCTTC CASSLAGADEQFF
TRBJ1-5 TRBV6-1 TRBD1 - TGTGCCAGCAGTCTACAGGGGACCCATCAGCCCCAGCATTTT CASSLQGTHQPQHF
TRBJ1-4 TRBV7-2 TRBD1 - TGTGCCAGCAGCTTACAGGGGGCCCGTAATGAAAAACTGTTTTTT CASSLQGARNEKLFF
TRBJ1-1 TRBV30 - - TGTGCCTGGAGTGTGGGGGGGATGAACACTGAAGCTTTCTTT CAWSVGGMNTEAFF
TRBJ2-1 TRBV4-3 - few TGCGCCAGCAGCCAAGACAGGGTGGACAATGAGCAGTTCTTC CASSQDRVDNEQFF
TRBJ1-6 TRBV15 TRBD1 - TGTGCCACCAGCAGAGAAACAGGGGTGGGTTCACCCCTCCACTTT CATSRETGVGSPLHF
TRBJ2-3 TRBV27 TRBD1 - TGTGCCAGCAGTTTTGGGGACAGACACACAGATACGCAGTATTTT CASSFGDRHTDTQYF
TRBJ1-5 TRBV28 TRBD1 once TGTGCCAGCAGTTACCCGACAGGGTTCCTCAATCAGCCCCAGCATTTT CASSYPTGFLNQPQHF
TRBJ1-2 TRBV10-3 - - TGTGCCACTAGCGGGGGGACCGGAGGCTACACCTTC CATSGGTGGYTF
TRBJ2-3 TRBV5-1 TRBD2 - TGCGCCAGCAGCCCGGGACTACAAAACACAGATACGCAGTATTTT CASSPGLQNTDTQYF
TRBJ1-5 TRBV19 - - TGTGCCAGTAGTATCGCCTTGGGACTTGGAGGCTTTCAGCCCCAGCATTTT CASSIALGLGGFQPQHF
TRBJ2-1 TRBV28 - - TGTGCCAGCAGGGGAGCGGTTAGCTACAATGAGCAGTTCTTC CASRGAVSYNEQFF
TRBJ1-1 TRBV6-1 TRBD1 - TGTGCCAGCAGTGGACGACAGGGGACGAACACTGAAGCTTTCTTT CASSGRQGTNTEAFF
TRBJ2-3 TRBV18 - - TGTGCCAGCTCACCAAATACGGGCCAGGGAAATACGCAGTATTTT CASSPNTGQGNTQYF
TRBJ2-7 TRBV7-9 TRBD1 - TGTGCCAGCAGCTTACGGGACAGATACGAGCAGTACTTC CASSLRDRYEQYF
TRBJ1-1 TRBV25-1 - - TGTGCCAGCGAACACAGGGTGGAAGCTTTCTTT CASEHRVEAFF
TRBJ2-7 TRBV28 - - TGTGCCAGCGGCCCCGTCGGACTGGGTTCTTACGAGCAGTACTTC CASGPVGLGSYEQYF